Shown below are 27 T cell receptor beta chains from a single sample sequenced in a study of T cell repertoires in cytomegalovirus infection. TCRdb reprocessed the reads with MiXCR, giving one entry per CDR3 protein. Seen here are some 590,000 distinct CDR3 sequences, around 40% observed once, and the top ten hold around 46%. For these TCRs, the target antigens are not known. Specimen: cultured PBMCs, collected from culture after CMV antigen stimulation. The receptors shown here come from a human donor in good health (CMV status not recorded). Some clones in this sample may be carry-over from other donors' samples.

As concerns this clonotype: The junction differs from germline at one of its ends, possibly a read error. The chain links TRBV12-3 or TRBV12-4 to TRBJ1-1; D might be TRBD1 (5 bases). CDR3 length: 15 residues. CDR3 in DNA: TGTTCCAGCAGGCCGCACCGCGGGGGGAACACTGAAGCTTTCTTT. Its protein is CSSRPHRGGNTEAFF.

This clonotype was counted a few times. The chain recombines TRBV4-2 with TRBJ2-1; 8 bases are a match to TRBD2. This CDR3 has 15 amino acids. Germline lookup yields CDR1 LGHNA and CDR2 YNFKEQ. V shed 0 bases and J 9 bases; nucleotides not matched to a gene: 7. In DNA, the CDR3 is TGTGCCAGCAGCCAAGAAAGGCGGGGGGCGGGTGAGCAGTTCTTC. It codes for CASSQERRGAGEQFF.

This chain uses TRBV5-1 with TRBJ2-1, with 14 bases fitting TRBD2. The CDR3 consists of 19 residues. J was trimmed by 0 bases and V by 4 bases; bases with no gene match: 9. Germline V gives CDR1 SGHRS, CDR2 YFSETQ. CDR3: CASSGLAGGTRGSYNEQFF. CDR3 bases: TGCGCCAGCAGCGGACTAGCGGGGGGAACCCGAGGCTCCTACAATGAGCAGTTCTTC.

The chain joins TRBV4-1 to TRBJ2-5; TRBD2 matches at 11 bases. This CDR3 spans 15 amino acids. In germline, CDR1 is MGHRA, CDR2 YSYEKL. Germline trimming cut 5 bases from V and 5 bases from J; bases unmatched to any gene: 7. The CDR3 DNA reads TGCGCCAGCAGCTACCTAGCGGGGGGCGGTGAGACCCAGTACTTC. Protein product: CASSYLAGGGETQYF.

The chain carries TRBV7-9 and TRBJ1-2; D is unresolved. Germline V CDR1 and CDR2: SEHNR, FQNEAQ (reference sequence). The CDR3 consists of 13 residues. Trimming took 3 bases from V and 3 from J, leaving 8 bases between them. The CDR3 spells CASSFLPDYGYTF. Written as DNA, the CDR3 is TGTGCCAGCAGCTTTCTGCCGGACTATGGCTACACCTTC.

The sample holds a few counts of this clonotype. The chain has TRBV6-6 and TRBJ2-1; D remains unclear. Trimming removed 5 bases from V and 7 bases from J, with 6 bases in between. The CDR3 totals 11 residues. The germline V gene has CDR1 MNHNY and CDR2 SVGAGI (reference sequence). CDR3 loop: CASSKMNEQFF. In DNA form, the CDR3 reads TGTGCCAGCAGTAAGATGAATGAGCAGTTCTTC.

This chain connects TRBV6-5 to TRBJ2-7, with D unresolved. CDR3 length: 14 amino acids. Trimming stripped 10 bases from V and 4 bases from J, with 20 bases between. Per the germline V gene, CDR1 is MNHEY and CDR2 is SVGAGI. The chain's CDR3 is CATPSPYVLYEQYF. The CDR3 region has the DNA TGTGCCACCCCGTCCCCCTACGTCCTATACGAGCAGTACTTC.

This clonotype was counted between two and nine times. The J gene is TRBJ2-2, the V gene TRBV30, with D hard to call. CDR3 length: 11 amino acids. V dropped 8 bases and J dropped 3 bases, with 7 bases sitting between them. The germline V gene has CDR1 GTSNPN and CDR2 SVGIG (reference sequence). Here the CDR3 DNA reads TGTGCCCGACGGGACACCGGGGAGCTGTTTTTT. This gives the protein CARRDTGELFF.

V and J are TRBV12-3 or TRBV12-4 and TRBJ1-1; D not resolved. The CDR3 totals 13 residues. Trimming removed 7 bases from V and 2 bases from J, with 11 bases in between. CDR3 sequence reads: CASTTRRNTEAFF. CDR3 bases: TGTGCCAGCACGACTCGGAGAAACACTGAAGCTTTCTTT.

In its sample, this clonotype was seen many times. The chain is built from TRBV7-2 and TRBJ2-3, with 8 bases fitting TRBD1. Trimming cost V 4 bases and J 2 bases; bases outside gene matches: 5. CDR3 length equals 15 residues. CDR1 is SGHTA and CDR2 is FQGNSA in the germline V gene. The DNA for the CDR3 is TGTGCCAGCAGCTCTAGGACAGGGCTCACAGATACGCAGTATTTT. Amino acid sequence: CASSSRTGLTDTQYF.

CDR3 DNA sequence: TGTGCCAGCAGCTTAGGGTGGGGTAGAAGGAATCAGCCCCAGCATTTT. This encodes CASSLGWGRRNQPQHF. The chain is built from TRBV11-2 and TRBJ1-5, with D unclear. Trimming took 1 base from V and 4 from J, leaving 14 bases between them. Looked up from germline, CDR1 is SGHAT and CDR2 is FQNNGV. The CDR3 totals 16 residues.

The chain is built from TRBV2 and TRBJ2-1; 11 nucleotides align to TRBD2. The length of the CDR3 is 15 residues. Per germline, CDR1 SNHLY and CDR2 FYNNEI. Trimming cost V 1 base and J 8 bases; bases outside gene matches: 4. CDR3 bases: TGTGCCAGCAGTGAAGTGGTAGCGGGGGGGGATGAGCAGTTCTTC. This encodes CASSEVVAGGDEQFF.

The table lists this clonotype with a few counts. CDR3 region: CATRDGLWGEQYF. The CDR3 DNA follows: TGTGCCACCCGGGACGGCCTCTGGGGGGAGCAGTACTTC. The chain carries TRBV6-1 and TRBJ2-7; D may be TRBD1 or TRBD2 (5 bases each). The CDR3 covers 13 residues. With 10 bases removed from V and 7 bases from J, the gap between germline ends came to 20 bases. In germline, CDR1 is MNHNS, CDR2 SASEGT.

The table lists this clonotype with a few counts. This chain links TRBV7-9 with TRBJ2-1, with 7 bases lining up with TRBD2. Germline CDR1 SEHNR, CDR2 FQNEAQ (reference sequence). V lost 5 bases, J lost 3 bases, and 4 bases stayed unmatched. The CDR3 length is 14 residues. In DNA, the CDR3 is TGTGCCAGCAGCGCTGCTAGCGGCTACAATGAGCAGTTCTTC. This gives the protein CASSAASGYNEQFF.

Comments on this clonotype: Mismatch with germline at one junction end may stem from a read error. V is TRBV4-1 and J is TRBJ2-1; a possible D gene is TRBD2 (6 bases). CDR3 length: 15 amino acids. CDR1 is MGHRA, CDR2 YSYEKL, per germline. CDR3: CASSQFLAVDNEQFF. The CDR3 DNA sequence: TGTGCCAGCAGCCAGTTTTTAGCGGTGGACAATGAGCAGTTCTTC.

CDR3 DNA sequence: TGCAGTGTAGGTTCCTACGAGCAGTACTTC. Translating gives CSVGSYEQYF. The gene calls are TRBV20-1 and TRBJ2-7; D is ambiguous. Per germline, CDR1 DFQATT and CDR2 SNEGSKA (reference sequence). With 7 bases removed from V and 1 base from J, the gap between germline ends came to 5 bases. There are 10 residues in the CDR3.

The CDR3 coding sequence is TGTGCCAGCTCACCGGGACAGGGGGATGAGCAGTTCTTC. Its translation is CASSPGQGDEQFF. The chain carries TRBV18 and TRBJ2-1; 11 nucleotides agree with TRBD1. This CDR3 contains 13 residues. Germline V gives CDR1 KGHSH, CDR2 LQKENI. The J segment lost 8 bases and the V segment lost 3 bases, leaving 0 bases of the junction unmatched.

In this sample, this clonotype turned up a few times. CDR3 protein: CASSLRSGGYTDTQYF. The CDR3, as DNA: TGTGCCAGCAGTCTCCGTAGCGGGGGGTATACAGATACGCAGTATTTT. The chain has TRBV12-3 or TRBV12-4 and TRBJ2-3; 10 bases match TRBD2. The CDR3 is 16 residues long. J lost 3 bases, V lost 5 bases, and 8 bases had no gene match.

This clonotype appeared a few times. The CDR3 protein is CASERAGGGEDTQYF. The CDR3 nucleotides are TGTGCCAGCGAAAGGGCGGGGGGGGGGGAAGATACGCAGTATTTT. This chain uses TRBV7-2 with TRBJ2-3; 9 bases align to TRBD2. CDR3 length equals 15 residues. The V gene's germline CDR1 is SGHTA and CDR2 FQGNSA. The V segment lost 8 bases and the J segment 5 bases; nucleotides outside the gene matches: 11.

V and J are TRBV7-2 and TRBJ2-7, with D maybe TRBD1 (6 bases). Trimming pared 6 bases from V and 5 bases from J, leaving 17 bases between. Germline lookup yields CDR1 SGHTA and CDR2 FQGNSA. This CDR3 contains 14 residues. This CDR3 reads CASRLLGQSHEQYF. CDR3 nucleotides: TGTGCCAGCAGACTCCTCGGACAGTCCCACGAGCAGTACTTC.

The J gene is TRBJ2-7, the V gene TRBV6-1; unclear D gene. There are 13 residues in the CDR3. The germline V gene has CDR1 MNHNS and CDR2 SASEGT. Trimming took 2 bases from V and 3 from J, leaving 8 bases between them. DNA for the CDR3: TGTGCCAGCAGTGAAACACCCCTCTACGAGCAGTACTTC. Residues: CASSETPLYEQYF.

The chain is built from TRBV6-5 and TRBJ2-1, with a tentative D call TRBD2 (5 bases). Germline CDR1 reads MNHEY; CDR2 reads SVGAGI. The CDR3 runs 13 residues. Trimming took off 5 bases at V and 3 bases at J, with 8 bases between the two ends. CDR3 nucleotides: TGTGCCAGCAGTGAGGGCTACTACAATGAGCAGTTCTTC. It is translated as CASSEGYYNEQFF.

This clonotype was detected only a few times. The chain carries TRBV7-2 and TRBJ2-3; 10 bases match TRBD2. CDR1 and CDR2 from the germline V gene are SGHTA and FQGNSA. This CDR3 comprises 12 residues. After removal of 4 bases from V and 13 bases from J, the junction contained 5 bases not matched to a gene. The CDR3 DNA reads TGTGCCAGCAGCTCTAGCGGGGGCCCTAAGTATTTT. This gives the protein CASSSSGGPKYF.

This chain joins TRBV18 and TRBJ2-1; D uncertain. This CDR3 comprises 15 residues. CDR1 and CDR2 from the germline V gene are KGHSH and LQKENI. Trimming removed 3 bases at V and 5 bases at J, with 14 bases between. The CDR3 DNA sequence: TGTGCCAGCTCACCCAGTCGAACAGCCAACAATGAGCAGTTCTTC. Protein product: CASSPSRTANNEQFF. Combining the CDR3 with reference TRBV18 and TRBJ2-1 gives the whole variable domain NAGVMQNPRHLVRRRGQEARLRCSPMKGHSHVYWYRQLPEEGLKFMVYLQKENIIDESGMPKERFSAEFPKEGPSILRIQQVVRGDSAAYFCASSPSRTANNEQFFGPGTRLTVL.

The rearrangement uses TRBV7-2 and TRBJ2-4; TRBD2 agrees at 16 bases. The CDR3 totals 20 residues. The germline V gene encodes CDR1 SGHTA and CDR2 FQGNSA. V lost 6 bases to trimming and J lost 11 bases; unmatched junction nucleotides: 22. CDR3: CASSFNALVGLAGGQLLQYF. The CDR3 coding sequence is TGTGCCAGCAGTTTTAACGCTCTGGTGGGACTAGCGGGAGGGCAACTGCTTCAGTACTTC.

The V gene is TRBV4-3, the J gene TRBJ2-5; D not certain. Looked up from germline, CDR1 is LGHNA and CDR2 is YSLEER. V lost 0 bases and J lost 5, with 13 bases in between. This CDR3 is built from 15 residues. In DNA, the CDR3 is TGCGCCAGCAGCCAAGATGTAGGACCCAGGGAGACCCAGTACTTC. Its translation is CASSQDVGPRETQYF.

This clonotype was detected a few times. The genes are TRBV7-2 and TRBJ2-5; no firm D call. This CDR3 is built from 12 residues. The germline V and J ends were trimmed by 2 bases and 4 bases, with 5 bases remaining between them. Germline assignment: CDR1 SGHTA and CDR2 FQGNSA. The CDR3, as DNA: TGTGCCAGCAGCTTAAACATAGAGACCCAGTACTTC. Translated, it gives CASSLNIETQYF.